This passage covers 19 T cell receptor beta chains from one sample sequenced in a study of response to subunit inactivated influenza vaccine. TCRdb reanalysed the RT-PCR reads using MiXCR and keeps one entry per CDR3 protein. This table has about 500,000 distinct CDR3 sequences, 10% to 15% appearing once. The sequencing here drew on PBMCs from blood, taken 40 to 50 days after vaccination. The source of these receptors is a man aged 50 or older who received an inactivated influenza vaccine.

CDR3 DNA sequence: TGCGCCAGCAGCTCGCGGGGGCAGAACACTGAAGCTTTCTTT. It specifies CASSSRGQNTEAFF. The rearrangement uses TRBV5-1 and TRBJ1-1; D perhaps matches TRBD1 (6 bases). There are 14 residues in the CDR3. The ends were cut back, 3 bases at V and 1 base at J, with 10 bases in the middle. CDR1 and CDR2 from the germline V gene are SGHRS and YFSETQ. Full variable domain (remainder filled in from reference TRBV5-1 and TRBJ1-1): KAGVTQTPRYLIKTRGQQVTLSCSPISGHRSVSWYQQTPGQGLQFLFEYFSETQRNKGNFPGRFSGRQFSNSRSEMNVSTLELGDSALYLCASSSRGQNTEAFFGQGTRLTVV.

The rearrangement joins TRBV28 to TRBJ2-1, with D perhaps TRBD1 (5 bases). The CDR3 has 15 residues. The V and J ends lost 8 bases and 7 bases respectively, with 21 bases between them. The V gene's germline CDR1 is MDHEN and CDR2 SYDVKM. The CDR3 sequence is CASREQGALRNEQFF. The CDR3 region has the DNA TGTGCCAGCCGCGAACAAGGGGCGCTGAGGAATGAGCAGTTCTTC.

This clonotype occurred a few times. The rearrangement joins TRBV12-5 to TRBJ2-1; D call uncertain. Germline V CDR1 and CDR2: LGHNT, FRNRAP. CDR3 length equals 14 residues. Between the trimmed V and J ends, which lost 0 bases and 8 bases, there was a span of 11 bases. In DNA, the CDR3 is TGTGCTAGTGGTTTGGTACCCGGCGGCGATGAGCAGTTCTTC. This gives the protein CASGLVPGGDEQFF.

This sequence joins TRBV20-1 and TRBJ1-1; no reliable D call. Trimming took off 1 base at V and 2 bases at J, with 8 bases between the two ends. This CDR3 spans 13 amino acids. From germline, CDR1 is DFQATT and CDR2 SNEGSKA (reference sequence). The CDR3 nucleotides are TGCAGTGCTAGAGCACCCCAAAACACTGAAGCTTTCTTT. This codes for CSARAPQNTEAFF.

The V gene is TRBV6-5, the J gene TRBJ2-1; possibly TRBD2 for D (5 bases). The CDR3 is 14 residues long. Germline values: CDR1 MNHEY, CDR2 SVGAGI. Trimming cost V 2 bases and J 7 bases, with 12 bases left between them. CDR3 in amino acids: CASSYPTLGNEQFF. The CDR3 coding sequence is TGTGCCAGCAGTTACCCGACACTAGGGAATGAGCAGTTCTTC.

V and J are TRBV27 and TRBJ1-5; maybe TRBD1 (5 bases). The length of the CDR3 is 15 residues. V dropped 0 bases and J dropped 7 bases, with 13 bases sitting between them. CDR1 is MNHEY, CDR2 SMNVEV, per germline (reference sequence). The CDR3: CASSLSGQYGQPQHF. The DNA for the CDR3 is TGTGCCAGCAGTTTATCGGGGCAGTATGGCCAGCCCCAGCATTTT.

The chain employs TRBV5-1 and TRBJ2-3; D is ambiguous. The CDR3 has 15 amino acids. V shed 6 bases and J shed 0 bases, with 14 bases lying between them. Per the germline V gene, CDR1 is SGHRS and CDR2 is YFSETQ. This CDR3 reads CASTLNLVSTDTQYF. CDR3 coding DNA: TGCGCCAGCACCCTGAACCTAGTTAGCACAGATACGCAGTATTTT.

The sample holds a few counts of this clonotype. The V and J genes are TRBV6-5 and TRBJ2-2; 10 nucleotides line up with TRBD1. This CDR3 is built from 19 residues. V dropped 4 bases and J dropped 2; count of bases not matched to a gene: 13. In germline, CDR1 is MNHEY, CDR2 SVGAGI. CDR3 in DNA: TGTGCCAGCAGTTCGGGACAGGGGACCGCCCCTGTAAACACCGGGGAGCTGTTTTTT. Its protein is CASSSGQGTAPVNTGELFF.

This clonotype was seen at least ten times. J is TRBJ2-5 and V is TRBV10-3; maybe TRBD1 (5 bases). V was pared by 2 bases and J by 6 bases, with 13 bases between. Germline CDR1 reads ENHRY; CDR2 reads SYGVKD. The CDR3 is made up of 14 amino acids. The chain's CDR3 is CAISETAGKQTQYF. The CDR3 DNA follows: TGTGCCATCAGTGAGACGGCAGGGAAGCAGACCCAGTACTTC.

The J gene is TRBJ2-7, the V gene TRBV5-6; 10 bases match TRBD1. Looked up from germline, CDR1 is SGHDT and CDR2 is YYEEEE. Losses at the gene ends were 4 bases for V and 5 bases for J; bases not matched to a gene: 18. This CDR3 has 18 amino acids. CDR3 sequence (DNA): TGTGCCAGCAGCAACCCCGGGACAGGGGAATCCCTTGTCCACGAGCAGTACTTC. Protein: CASSNPGTGESLVHEQYF.

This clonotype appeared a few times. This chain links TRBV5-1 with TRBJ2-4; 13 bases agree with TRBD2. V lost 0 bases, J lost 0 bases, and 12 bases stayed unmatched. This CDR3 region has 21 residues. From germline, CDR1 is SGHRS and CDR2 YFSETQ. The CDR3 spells CASSLVPGTSGTLGAKNIQYF. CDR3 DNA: TGCGCCAGCAGCTTGGTTCCCGGGACTAGCGGGACCCTGGGAGCCAAAAACATTCAGTACTTC.

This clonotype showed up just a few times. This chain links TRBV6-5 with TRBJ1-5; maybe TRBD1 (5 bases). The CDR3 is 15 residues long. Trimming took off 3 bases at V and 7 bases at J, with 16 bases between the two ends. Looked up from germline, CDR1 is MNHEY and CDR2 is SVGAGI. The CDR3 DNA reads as TGTGCCAGCAGTTATACGGCGCAGGGTGGCCAGCCCCAGCATTTT. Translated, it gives CASSYTAQGGQPQHF.

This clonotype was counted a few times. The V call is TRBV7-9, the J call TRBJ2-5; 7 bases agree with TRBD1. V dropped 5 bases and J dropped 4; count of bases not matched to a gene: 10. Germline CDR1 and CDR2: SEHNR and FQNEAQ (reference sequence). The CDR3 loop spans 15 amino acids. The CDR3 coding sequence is TGTGCCAGCAGCCTACGACAGGGAAATGGAGAGACCCAGTACTTC. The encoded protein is CASSLRQGNGETQYF.

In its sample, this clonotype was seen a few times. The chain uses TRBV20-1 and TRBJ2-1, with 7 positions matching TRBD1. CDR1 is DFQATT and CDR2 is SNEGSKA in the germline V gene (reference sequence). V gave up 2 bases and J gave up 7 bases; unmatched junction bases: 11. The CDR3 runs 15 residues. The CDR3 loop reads CSARPGQQSDNEQFF. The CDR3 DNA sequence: TGCAGTGCTAGACCGGGACAGCAGAGTGATAATGAGCAGTTCTTC.

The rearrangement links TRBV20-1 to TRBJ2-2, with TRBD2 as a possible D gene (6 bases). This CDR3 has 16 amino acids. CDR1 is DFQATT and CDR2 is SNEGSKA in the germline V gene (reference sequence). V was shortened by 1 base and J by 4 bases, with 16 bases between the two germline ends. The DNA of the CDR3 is TGCAGTGCTAGAGGTCCAAGGAGGGGAAGCACCGGGGAGCTGTTTTTT. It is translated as CSARGPRRGSTGELFF.

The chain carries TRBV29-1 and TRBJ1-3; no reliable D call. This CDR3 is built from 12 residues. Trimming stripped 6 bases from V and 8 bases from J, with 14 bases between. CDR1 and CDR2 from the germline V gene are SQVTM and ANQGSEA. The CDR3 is CSVRDIEDTIYF. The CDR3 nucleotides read TGCAGCGTGAGAGACATTGAGGACACCATATATTTT.

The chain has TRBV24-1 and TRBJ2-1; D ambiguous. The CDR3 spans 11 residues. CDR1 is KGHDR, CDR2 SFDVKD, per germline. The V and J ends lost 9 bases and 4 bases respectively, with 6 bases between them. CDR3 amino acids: CATALYNEQFF. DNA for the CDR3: TGTGCCACCGCACTATACAATGAGCAGTTCTTC.

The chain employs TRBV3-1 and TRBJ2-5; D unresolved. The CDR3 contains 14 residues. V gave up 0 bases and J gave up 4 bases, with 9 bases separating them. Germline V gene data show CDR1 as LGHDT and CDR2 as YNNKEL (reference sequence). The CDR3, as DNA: TGTGCCAGCAGCCAAGATCAAAGGACAGAGACCCAGTACTTC. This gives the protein CASSQDQRTETQYF.

CDR3 sequence (DNA): TGTGCCAGCAGCCAAGGCAGGACAGGGGGTCAAAAACTGTTTTTT. As protein: CASSQGRTGGQKLFF. This rearrangement joins TRBV4-2 to TRBJ1-4, with 10 bases matching TRBD1. CDR3 length: 15 amino acids. J was trimmed by 9 bases and V by 1 base; bases with no gene match: 5. CDR1 and CDR2 from the germline V gene are LGHNA and YNFKEQ.